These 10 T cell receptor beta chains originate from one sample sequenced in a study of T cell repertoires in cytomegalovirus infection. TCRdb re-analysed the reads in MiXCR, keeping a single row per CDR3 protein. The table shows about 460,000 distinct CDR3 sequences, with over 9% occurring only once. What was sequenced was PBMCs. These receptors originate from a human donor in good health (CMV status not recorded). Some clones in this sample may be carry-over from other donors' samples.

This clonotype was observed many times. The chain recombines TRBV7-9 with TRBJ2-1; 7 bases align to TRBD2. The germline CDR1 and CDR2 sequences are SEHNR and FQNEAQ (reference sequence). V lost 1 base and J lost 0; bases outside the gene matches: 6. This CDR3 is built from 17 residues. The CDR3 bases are TGTGCCAGCAGCTTAGAGGACCGGACTAGCTCCTACAATGAGCAGTTCTTC. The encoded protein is CASSLEDRTSSYNEQFF.

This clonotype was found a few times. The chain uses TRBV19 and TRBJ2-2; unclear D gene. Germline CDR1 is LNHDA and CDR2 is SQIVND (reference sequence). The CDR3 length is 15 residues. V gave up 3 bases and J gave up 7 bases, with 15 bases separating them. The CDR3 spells CASSMATVRYGELFF. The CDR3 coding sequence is TGTGCCAGTAGTATGGCAACGGTTAGGTACGGGGAGCTGTTTTTT.

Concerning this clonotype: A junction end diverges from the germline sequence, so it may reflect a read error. Here the CDR3 DNA reads TGTGCCAGCAGTCCCGCCGGTAGCGGGAGCTCCTACGTGCAGTACTTC. Translation gives CASSPAGSGSSYVQYF. The chain recombines TRBV2 with TRBJ2-7; 9 nucleotides agree with TRBD2. CDR1 is SNHLY and CDR2 is FYNNEI in the germline V gene. CDR3 length equals 16 residues.

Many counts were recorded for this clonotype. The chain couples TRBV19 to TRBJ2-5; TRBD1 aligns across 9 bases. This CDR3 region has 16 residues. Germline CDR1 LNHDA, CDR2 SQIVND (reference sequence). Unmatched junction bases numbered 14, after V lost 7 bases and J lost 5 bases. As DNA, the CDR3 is TGTGCCAGTACACTAGCCCGAGGGACAGGGAAGGAGACCCAGTACTTC. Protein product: CASTLARGTGKETQYF.

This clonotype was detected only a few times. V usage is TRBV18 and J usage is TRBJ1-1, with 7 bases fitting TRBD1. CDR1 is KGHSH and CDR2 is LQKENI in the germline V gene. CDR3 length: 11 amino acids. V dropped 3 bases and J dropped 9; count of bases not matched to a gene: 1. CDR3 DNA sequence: TGTGCCAGCTCACCGGACAGGAAAGCTTTCTTT. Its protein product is CASSPDRKAFF.

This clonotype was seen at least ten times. CDR3 residues: CASGRTGRSYEQYF. DNA for the CDR3: TGTGCCAGTGGCCGGACAGGGAGAAGTTACGAGCAGTACTTC. The V and J genes are TRBV19 and TRBJ2-7, with 8 bases that match TRBD1. Looked up from germline, CDR1 is LNHDA and CDR2 is SQIVND (reference sequence). This CDR3 region has 14 residues. The V gene end was trimmed by 8 bases and the J gene end by 4 bases; junction bases not matched to a gene: 10.

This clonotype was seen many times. Written as DNA, the CDR3 is TGCAGTGCTGCTAGGAGTTCTCCTAACTATGGCTACACCTTC. This codes for CSAARSSPNYGYTF. The chain couples TRBV20-1 to TRBJ1-2; D call uncertain. The V end was cut by 5 bases, the J end by 0 bases, with 13 bases between. Germline V gene sequence: CDR1 DFQATT, CDR2 SNEGSKA (reference sequence). This CDR3 is 14 amino acids long.

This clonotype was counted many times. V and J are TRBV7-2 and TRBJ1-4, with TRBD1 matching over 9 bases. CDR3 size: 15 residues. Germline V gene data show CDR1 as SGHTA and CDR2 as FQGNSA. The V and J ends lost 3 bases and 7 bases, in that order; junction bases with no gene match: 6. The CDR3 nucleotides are TGTGCCAGCAGCTTGCTGGACAGGGGAGGTGAAAAACTGTTTTTT. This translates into CASSLLDRGGEKLFF.

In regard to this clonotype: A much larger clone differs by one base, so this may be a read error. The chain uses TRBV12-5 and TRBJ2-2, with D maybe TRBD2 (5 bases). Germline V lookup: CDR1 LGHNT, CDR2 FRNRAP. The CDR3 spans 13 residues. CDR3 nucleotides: TGTACTAGTGGTTTGGCAACTACAGGGGAGCTGTTTTTT. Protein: CTSGLATTGELFF.

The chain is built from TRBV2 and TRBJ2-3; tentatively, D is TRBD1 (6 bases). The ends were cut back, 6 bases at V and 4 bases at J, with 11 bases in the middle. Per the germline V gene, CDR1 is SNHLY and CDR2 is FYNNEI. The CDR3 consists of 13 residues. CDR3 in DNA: TGTGCCAGCAGCGCCCGACAGGCAGATACGCAGTATTTT. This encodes CASSARQADTQYF.